This is a list of T cell receptor beta chains from one sample in a study of Ad26.COV2.S vaccination and SARS-CoV-2 variants. The assay was immunoSEQ multiplex PCR, and TCRdb's table has in-frame clones only and misses some. Seen here are some 410,000 clones, 92% observed once, and the top ten hold over 1.5%. Sequenced material: peripheral blood, taken in a trial of Ad26.COV2.S vaccine versus placebo. These receptors all come from a person aged 18-60 years who received the Ad26.COV2.S COVID-19 vaccine or a placebo. Each CDR3 is given with its conserved first and last residue. A D gene is named only where the DNA matches it firmly. Expanded clones get a size class; other rows say once, few or many, or leave the size out.

j_gene: TRBJ1-3; v_gene: TRBV28; d_gene: TRBD1; abundance: NA; CDR3nt: TGTGCCAGCAGCCCAGGGACAGGGGTTTATGGAAACACCATATATTTT; CDR3aa: CASSPGTGVYGNTIYF
j_gene: TRBJ2-1; v_gene: TRBV27; d_gene: NA; abundance: NA; CDR3nt: TGTGCCAGCAGTCCCCCGGGGAATTACAATGAGCAGTTCTTC; CDR3aa: CASSPPGNYNEQFF
j_gene: TRBJ1-5; v_gene: TRBV19; d_gene: NA; abundance: NA; CDR3nt: TGTGCCAGTAGTATAGAGAGAAGCAATCAGCCCCAGCATTTT; CDR3aa: CASSIERSNQPQHF
j_gene: TRBJ2-1; v_gene: TRBV5-6; d_gene: NA; abundance: NA; CDR3nt: TGTGCCAGCAGCCCCGCTATAGGGGGCAATGAGCAGTTCTTC; CDR3aa: CASSPAIGGNEQFF
j_gene: TRBJ1-6; v_gene: TRBV12-3/TRBV12-4; d_gene: NA; abundance: NA; CDR3nt: TGTGCCAGCAGCACCCTAAATTCACCCCTCCACTTT; CDR3aa: CASSTLNSPLHF
j_gene: TRBJ1-4; v_gene: TRBV11-2; d_gene: NA; abundance: NA; CDR3nt: TGTGCCAGCAGCTTATTCGGGCTGCTGGATGAAAAACTGTTTTTT; CDR3aa: CASSLFGLLDEKLFF
j_gene: TRBJ2-3; v_gene: TRBV4-3; d_gene: NA; abundance: NA; CDR3nt: TGCGCCAGCAGCCAAGCGCTTGGAAGGTTCGATACGCAGTATTTT; CDR3aa: CASSQALGRFDTQYF
j_gene: TRBJ2-7; v_gene: TRBV7-2; d_gene: NA; abundance: NA; CDR3nt: TGTGCCAGCAGCTTAAGTTCGGCGTCCTACGAGCAGTACTTC; CDR3aa: CASSLSSASYEQYF
j_gene: TRBJ1-2; v_gene: TRBV29-1; d_gene: NA; abundance: NA; CDR3nt: TGCAGCGTGCTTGACAGGATGGGCTATGGCTACACCTTC; CDR3aa: CSVLDRMGYGYTF
j_gene: TRBJ2-7; v_gene: TRBV2; d_gene: NA; abundance: NA; CDR3nt: TGTGCCAGCAGCTTGGGGCGGGGCTCCTACGAGCAGTACTTC; CDR3aa: CASSLGRGSYEQYF
j_gene: TRBJ1-5; v_gene: TRBV19; d_gene: NA; abundance: NA; CDR3nt: TGTGCCAGTAGTATTGGAGGGGATCAGCCCCAGCATTTT; CDR3aa: CASSIGGDQPQHF
j_gene: TRBJ1-1; v_gene: TRBV5-1; d_gene: NA; abundance: NA; CDR3nt: TGCGCCAGCAGCTTGGAAGCCCAGGTAGTTACTGAAGCTTTCTTT; CDR3aa: CASSLEAQVVTEAFF
j_gene: TRBJ1-5; v_gene: TRBV18; d_gene: NA; abundance: NA; CDR3nt: TGTGCCAGCTCACCCCAGAAGGGTCGCAATCAGCCCCAGCATTTT; CDR3aa: CASSPQKGRNQPQHF
j_gene: TRBJ2-7; v_gene: TRBV6-1; d_gene: NA; abundance: NA; CDR3nt: TGTGCCAGCAGTGAATCCCAGGTGAAGACCTACGAGCAGTACTTC; CDR3aa: CASSESQVKTYEQYF
j_gene: TRBJ2-3; v_gene: TRBV10-1; d_gene: TRBD2; abundance: once; CDR3nt: TGCGCCAGCAGTGACCATGCGGGGGGCGGTTTTACAGATACGCAGTATTTT; CDR3aa: CASSDHAGGGFTDTQYF
j_gene: TRBJ2-7; v_gene: TRBV5-1; d_gene: NA; abundance: NA; CDR3nt: TGCGCCAGCAGCTTATTAAGGGGGTACGAGCAGTACTTC; CDR3aa: CASSLLRGYEQYF
j_gene: TRBJ2-7; v_gene: TRBV5-1; d_gene: NA; abundance: NA; CDR3nt: TGCGCCAGCTCCTATGGAGGTTCCCTCTACGAGCAGTACTTC; CDR3aa: CASSYGGSLYEQYF
j_gene: TRBJ1-1; v_gene: TRBV9; d_gene: NA; abundance: few; CDR3nt: TGTGCCAGCAGCGTAGGGGACACTGAAGCTTTCTTT; CDR3aa: CASSVGDTEAFF
j_gene: TRBJ1-1; v_gene: TRBV19; d_gene: NA; abundance: NA; CDR3nt: TGTGCCAGTAGTATAGTATCGGGGACTGAAGCTTTCTTT; CDR3aa: CASSIVSGTEAFF